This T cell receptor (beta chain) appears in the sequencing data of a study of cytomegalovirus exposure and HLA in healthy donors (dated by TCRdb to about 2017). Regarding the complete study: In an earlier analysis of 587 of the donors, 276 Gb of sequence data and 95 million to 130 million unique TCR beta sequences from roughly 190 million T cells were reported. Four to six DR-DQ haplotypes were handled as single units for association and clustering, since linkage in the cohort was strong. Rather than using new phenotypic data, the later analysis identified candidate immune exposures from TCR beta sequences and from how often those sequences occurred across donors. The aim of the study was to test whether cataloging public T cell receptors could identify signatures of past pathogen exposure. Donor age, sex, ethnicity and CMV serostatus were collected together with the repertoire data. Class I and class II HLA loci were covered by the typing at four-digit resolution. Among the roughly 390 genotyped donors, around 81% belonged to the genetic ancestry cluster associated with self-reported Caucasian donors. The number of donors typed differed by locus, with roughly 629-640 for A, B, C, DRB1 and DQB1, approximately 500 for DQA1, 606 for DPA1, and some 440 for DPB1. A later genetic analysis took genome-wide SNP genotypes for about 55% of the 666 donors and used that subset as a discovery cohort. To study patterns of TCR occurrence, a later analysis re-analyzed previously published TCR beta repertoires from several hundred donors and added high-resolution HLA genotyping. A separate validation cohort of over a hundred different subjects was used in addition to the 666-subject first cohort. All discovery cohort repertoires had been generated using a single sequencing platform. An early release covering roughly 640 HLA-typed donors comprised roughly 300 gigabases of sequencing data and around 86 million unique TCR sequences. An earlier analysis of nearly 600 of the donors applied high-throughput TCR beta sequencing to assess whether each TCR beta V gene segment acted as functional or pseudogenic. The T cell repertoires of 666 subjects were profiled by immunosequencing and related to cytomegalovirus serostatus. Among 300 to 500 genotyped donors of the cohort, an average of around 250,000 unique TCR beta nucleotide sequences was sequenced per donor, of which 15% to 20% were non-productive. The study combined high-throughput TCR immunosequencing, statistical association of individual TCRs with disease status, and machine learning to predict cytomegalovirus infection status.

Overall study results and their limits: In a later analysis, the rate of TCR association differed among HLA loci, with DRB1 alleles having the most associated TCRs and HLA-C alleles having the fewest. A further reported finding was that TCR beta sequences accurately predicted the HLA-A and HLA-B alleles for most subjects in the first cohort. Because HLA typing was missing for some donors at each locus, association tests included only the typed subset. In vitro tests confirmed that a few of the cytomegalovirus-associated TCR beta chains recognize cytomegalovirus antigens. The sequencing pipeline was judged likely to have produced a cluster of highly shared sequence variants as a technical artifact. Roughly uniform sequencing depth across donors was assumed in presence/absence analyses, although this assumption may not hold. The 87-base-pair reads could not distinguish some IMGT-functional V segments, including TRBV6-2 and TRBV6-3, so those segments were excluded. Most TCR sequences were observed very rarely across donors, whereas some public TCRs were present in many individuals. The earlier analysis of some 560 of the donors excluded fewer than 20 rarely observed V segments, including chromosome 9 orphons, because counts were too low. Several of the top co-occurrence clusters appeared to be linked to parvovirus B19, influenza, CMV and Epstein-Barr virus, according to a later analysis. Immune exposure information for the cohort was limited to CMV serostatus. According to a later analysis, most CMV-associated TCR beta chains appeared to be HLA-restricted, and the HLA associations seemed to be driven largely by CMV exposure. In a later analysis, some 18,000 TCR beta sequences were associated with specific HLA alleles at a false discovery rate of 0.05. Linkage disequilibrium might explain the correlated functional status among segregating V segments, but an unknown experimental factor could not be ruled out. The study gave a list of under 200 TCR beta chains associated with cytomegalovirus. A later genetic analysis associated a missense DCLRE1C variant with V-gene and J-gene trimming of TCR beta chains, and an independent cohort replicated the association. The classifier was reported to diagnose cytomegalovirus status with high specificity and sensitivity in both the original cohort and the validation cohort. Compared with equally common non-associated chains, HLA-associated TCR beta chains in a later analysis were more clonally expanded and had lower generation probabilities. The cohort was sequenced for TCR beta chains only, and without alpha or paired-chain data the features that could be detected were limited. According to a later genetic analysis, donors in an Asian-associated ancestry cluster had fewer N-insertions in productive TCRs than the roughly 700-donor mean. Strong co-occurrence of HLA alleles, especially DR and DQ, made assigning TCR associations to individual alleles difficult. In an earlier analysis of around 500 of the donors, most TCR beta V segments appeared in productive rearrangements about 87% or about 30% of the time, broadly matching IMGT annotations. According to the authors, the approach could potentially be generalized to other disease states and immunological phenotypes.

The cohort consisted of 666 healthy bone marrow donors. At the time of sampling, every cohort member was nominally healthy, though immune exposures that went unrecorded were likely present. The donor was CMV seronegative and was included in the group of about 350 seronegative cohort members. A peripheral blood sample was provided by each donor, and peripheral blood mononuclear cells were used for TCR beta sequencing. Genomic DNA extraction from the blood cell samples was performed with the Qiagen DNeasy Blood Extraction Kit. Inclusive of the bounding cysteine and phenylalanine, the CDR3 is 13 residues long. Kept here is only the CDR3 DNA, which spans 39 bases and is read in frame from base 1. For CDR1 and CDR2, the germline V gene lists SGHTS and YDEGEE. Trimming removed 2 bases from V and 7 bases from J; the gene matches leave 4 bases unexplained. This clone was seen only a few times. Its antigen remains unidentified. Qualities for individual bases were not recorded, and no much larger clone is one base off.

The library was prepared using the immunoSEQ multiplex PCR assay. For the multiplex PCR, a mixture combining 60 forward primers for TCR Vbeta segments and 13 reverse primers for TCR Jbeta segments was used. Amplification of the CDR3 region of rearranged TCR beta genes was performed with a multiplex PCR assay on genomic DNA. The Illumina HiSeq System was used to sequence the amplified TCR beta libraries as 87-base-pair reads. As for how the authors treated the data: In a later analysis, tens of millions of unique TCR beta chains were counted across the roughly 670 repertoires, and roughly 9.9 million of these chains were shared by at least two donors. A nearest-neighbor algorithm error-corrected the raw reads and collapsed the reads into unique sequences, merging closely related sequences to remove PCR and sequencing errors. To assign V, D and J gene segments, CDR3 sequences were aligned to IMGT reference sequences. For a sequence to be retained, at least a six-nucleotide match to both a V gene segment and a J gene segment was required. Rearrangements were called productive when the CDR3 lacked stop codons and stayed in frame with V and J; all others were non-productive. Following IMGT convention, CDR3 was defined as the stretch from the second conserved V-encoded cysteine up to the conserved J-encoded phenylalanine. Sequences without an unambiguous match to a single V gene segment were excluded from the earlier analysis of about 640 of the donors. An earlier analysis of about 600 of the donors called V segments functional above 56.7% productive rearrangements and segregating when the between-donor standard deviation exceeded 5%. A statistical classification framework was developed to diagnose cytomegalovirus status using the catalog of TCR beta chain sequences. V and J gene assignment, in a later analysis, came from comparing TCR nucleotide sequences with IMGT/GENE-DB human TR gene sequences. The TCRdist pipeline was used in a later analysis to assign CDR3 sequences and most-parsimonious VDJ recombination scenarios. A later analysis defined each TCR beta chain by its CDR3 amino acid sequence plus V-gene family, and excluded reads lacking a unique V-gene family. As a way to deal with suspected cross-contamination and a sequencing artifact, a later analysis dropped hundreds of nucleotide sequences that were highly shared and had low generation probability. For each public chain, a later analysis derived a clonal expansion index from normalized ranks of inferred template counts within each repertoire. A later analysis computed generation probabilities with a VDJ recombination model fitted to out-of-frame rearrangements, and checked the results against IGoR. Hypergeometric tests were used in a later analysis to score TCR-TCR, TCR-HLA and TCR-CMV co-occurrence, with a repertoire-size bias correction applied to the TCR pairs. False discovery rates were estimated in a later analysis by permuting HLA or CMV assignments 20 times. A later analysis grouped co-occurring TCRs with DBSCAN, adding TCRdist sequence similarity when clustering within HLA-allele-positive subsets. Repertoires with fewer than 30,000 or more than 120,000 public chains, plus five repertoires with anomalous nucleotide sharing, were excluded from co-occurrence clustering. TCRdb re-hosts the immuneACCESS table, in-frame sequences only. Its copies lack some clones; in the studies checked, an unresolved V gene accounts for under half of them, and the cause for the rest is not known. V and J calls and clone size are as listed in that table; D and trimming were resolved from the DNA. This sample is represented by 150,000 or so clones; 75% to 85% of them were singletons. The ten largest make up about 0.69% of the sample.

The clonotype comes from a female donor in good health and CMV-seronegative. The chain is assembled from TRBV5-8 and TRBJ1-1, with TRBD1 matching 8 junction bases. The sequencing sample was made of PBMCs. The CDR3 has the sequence CASSLDRGNEAFF. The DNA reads TGTGCCAGCAGCTTAGACAGGGGCAATGAAGCTTTCTTT.